This T cell receptor beta chain was identified during a study of identical twins. This clonotype appeared many times. No antigen is known for it. Unique molecular identifiers were present on the cDNA, and a universal primer site came from template switching. TCRdb redid the calling of the 5' RACE reads with MiXCR, one entry per CDR3 protein. This sample yields roughly 630,000 distinct CDR3 sequences, of which about 7.1% are seen a single time; 1.6% belongs to the top ten. Per the germline V gene, CDR1 is SGHRS and CDR2 is YFSETQ. Deletions cut 7 bases from V and 2 bases from J, with 13 bases between. The CDR3 covers 14 residues. Points from the study as a whole: A lower insertion count was a feature of abundant cord blood beta clonotypes, with no such feature in memory repertoires. Recombination models fit unrelated individuals' TCR alpha sharing but underestimated twins'. Invariant T cells like MAIT and iNKT could partly confound the zero-insertion analyses.

This sample also appeared in a second study, on yellow fever vaccine responses in identical twins.

The chain employs TRBV5-1 and TRBJ2-1; D not resolved. The specimen was PBMCs. The receptor was derived from a woman aged 18-29 years in good health. The CDR3 bases are TGCGCCAGCGGGGAAGGGTATCCCTACAATGAGCAGTTCTTC. Translated, it gives CASGEGYPYNEQFF.